This is a list of T cell receptor beta chains from one sample in a study of blood T cell repertoires in COVID-19. Clones were sequenced by immunoSEQ multiplex PCR, and TCRdb holds only the in-frame ones, with some missing. The data contain 300,000 to 350,000 clones, 80% to 95% of them singletons. The material sequenced was peripheral blood. These receptors were taken from a woman between 25 and 40 years old with COVID-19, enrolled during active disease. Both conserved end residues are part of each CDR3. A D gene is named only where the DNA matches it firmly. A row's size may be missing; if present it is once, few, many or a size class.

TRBV18,NA,TRBJ2-5,NA,CASSPQSTGQYF,TGTGCCAGCTCACCACAGTCTACGGGCCAGTACTTC
TRBV30,once,TRBJ1-2,NA,CAWILQGVSGYTF,TGTGCCTGGATCTTACAGGGAGTCTCTGGCTACACCTTC
TRBV2,NA,TRBJ2-1,TRBD1,CASSERTGGNEQFF,TGTGCCAGCAGTGAACGAACAGGGGGCAATGAGCAGTTCTTC
TRBV19,NA,TRBJ2-2,TRBD2,CASSMGASGRPGTGELFF,TGTGCCAGTAGTATGGGGGCTAGCGGGAGGCCGGGGACCGGGGAGCTGTTTTTT
TRBV10-3,NA,TRBJ1-5,TRBD1,CAISESWSGTGGDQPQHF,TGTGCCATCAGTGAGTCCTGGTCCGGGACAGGGGGAGATCAGCCCCAGCATTTT
TRBV5-1,once,TRBJ1-4,NA,CASSLDGAAEEKLFF,TGCGCCAGCAGCTTGGATGGAGCAGCGGAGGAAAAACTGTTTTTT
TRBV5-1,NA,TRBJ1-4,NA,CASSPRRGLEKLFF,TGCGCCAGCAGCCCGCGCAGGGGATTGGAAAAACTGTTTTTT
TRBV6-5,NA,TRBJ2-7,TRBD1,CASSYGTGAYEQYF,TGTGCCAGCAGTTATGGAACAGGGGCCTACGAGCAGTACTTC
TRBV7-3,once,TRBJ2-1,NA,CASSPLGGGLFNNEQFF,TGTGCCAGCAGCCCCCTGGGAGGCGGGCTATTTAACAATGAGCAGTTCTTC
TRBV30,NA,TRBJ1-1,TRBD1,CAWSAPSTGRGTEAFF,TGTGCCTGGAGTGCCCCCTCGACAGGGCGGGGAACTGAAGCTTTCTTT
TRBV5-1,NA,TRBJ2-7,NA,CASSLQGSYEQYF,TGCGCCAGCAGCTTGCAGGGATCCTACGAGCAGTACTTC
TRBV6-6,NA,TRBJ1-1,TRBD1,CASMGQAQNTEAFF,TGTGCCAGCATGGGACAGGCACAAAACACTGAAGCTTTCTTT
TRBV6-6,NA,TRBJ1-5,NA,CASSPTGSRQPQHF,TGTGCCAGCAGTCCGACAGGATCGAGGCAGCCCCAGCATTTT
TRBV9,NA,TRBJ2-7,TRBD1,CASSVSGGASYEQYF,TGTGCCAGCAGCGTCTCAGGGGGCGCGTCCTACGAGCAGTACTTC
TRBV28,NA,TRBJ1-5,NA,CASMEGNQPQHF,TGTGCCAGCATGGAGGGGAACCAGCCCCAGCATTTT
TRBV7-2,NA,TRBJ2-3,NA,CASSYLGGSTDTQYF,TGTGCCAGCAGCTATCTTGGCGGGAGCACAGATACGCAGTATTTT
TRBV11-1,once,TRBJ1-1,NA,CASSHGTPNTEAFF,TGTGCCAGCAGCCACGGGACACCGAACACTGAAGCTTTCTTT
TRBV6-5,NA,TRBJ2-3,TRBD2,CASSYHSGGPTDTQYF,TGTGCCAGCAGTTACCACTCGGGAGGGCCGACAGATACGCAGTATTTT
TRBV4-3,NA,TRBJ1-3,NA,CASSQDLQSAGNTIYF,TGCGCCAGCAGCCAAGATCTCCAGTCTGCTGGAAACACCATATATTTT
TRBV30,NA,TRBJ2-7,TRBD2,CAWSGGGVSYEQYF,TGTGCCTGGAGTGGTGGGGGGGTCTCCTACGAGCAGTACTTC
TRBV13,once,TRBJ2-3,NA,CASSRGLASTDTQYF,TGTGCCAGCAGTCGGGGACTCGCTAGCACAGATACGCAGTATTTT
TRBV5-1,NA,TRBJ2-1,TRBD2,CASSLDPAGDYNEQFF,TGCGCCAGCAGCTTGGATCCAGCGGGAGACTACAATGAGCAGTTCTTC
TRBV7-9,NA,TRBJ1-2,NA,CASSLGQVGYTF,TGTGCCAGCAGCTTAGGGCAGGTCGGCTACACCTTC
TRBV5-1,NA,TRBJ2-7,TRBD1,CASTPELPGGAGEQYF,TGCGCCAGCACCCCAGAGCTGCCAGGGGGCGCGGGGGAGCAGTACTTC
TRBV10-3,few,TRBJ1-5,NA,CAISDEGRGQPQHF,TGTGCCATCAGTGATGAGGGGAGGGGTCAGCCCCAGCATTTT
TRBV6-5,NA,TRBJ1-2,NA,CASIFGEGGYGYTF,TGTGCCAGCATCTTCGGGGAGGGGGGCTATGGCTACACCTTC
TRBV28,NA,TRBJ2-7,NA,CASNERPEQYF,TGTGCCAGCAACGAGCGCCCCGAGCAGTACTTC
TRBV12-3/TRBV12-4,NA,TRBJ1-2,NA,CASSRRTGSYTF,TGTGCCAGCAGCCGTAGGACGGGGAGCTACACCTTC
TRBV11-1,NA,TRBJ1-1,NA,CASSLGPAAEAFF,TGTGCCAGCAGCTTGGGGCCGGCCGCTGAAGCTTTCTTT
TRBV9,NA,TRBJ2-7,TRBD1,CASSQGDRGAYEQYF,TGTGCCAGCAGCCAAGGGGACAGGGGGGCCTACGAGCAGTACTTC
TRBV19,NA,TRBJ1-2,TRBD1,CASSEQGANGYTF,TGTGCCAGTAGCGAACAGGGGGCCAATGGCTACACCTTC